Sequencing of this T cell receptor (beta chain) was carried out in a study of T cells in Graves' hyperthyroidism and ophthalmopathy. CDR3 size: 15 residues. CDR1 and CDR2 (germline): SGHTA, FQGTGA. J was trimmed by 6 bases and V by 5 bases; bases with no gene match: 8. The definition of stable Graves' hyperthyroidism was no ophthalmopathy progression within 18 months. In patients aged 18 to 65, hyperthyroidism was newly diagnosed, with duration under 2 months. The PBMCs had their origin in roughly 9.8 ml of fresh peripheral blood. RNA transcripts yielded amplified TCR beta CDR3 regions. The HTBI primer set drove a first-round RT-PCR of the TCR CDR3. TCRdb re-called the multiplex PCR reads with MiXCR, one entry per CDR3 protein. Seen here are around 190,000 distinct CDR3 sequences, less than 20% observed once, and the top ten hold over 45%.

Specimen: blood. The TCR was taken from a woman in her fifties or sixties with Graves' hyperthyroidism. J is TRBJ1-1 and V is TRBV7-3; 11 bases match TRBD1. CDR3 in amino acids: CASSPTGQGAAEAFF. The CDR3 nucleotides are TGTGCCAGCAGCCCGACCGGACAGGGGGCTGCTGAAGCTTTCTTT.